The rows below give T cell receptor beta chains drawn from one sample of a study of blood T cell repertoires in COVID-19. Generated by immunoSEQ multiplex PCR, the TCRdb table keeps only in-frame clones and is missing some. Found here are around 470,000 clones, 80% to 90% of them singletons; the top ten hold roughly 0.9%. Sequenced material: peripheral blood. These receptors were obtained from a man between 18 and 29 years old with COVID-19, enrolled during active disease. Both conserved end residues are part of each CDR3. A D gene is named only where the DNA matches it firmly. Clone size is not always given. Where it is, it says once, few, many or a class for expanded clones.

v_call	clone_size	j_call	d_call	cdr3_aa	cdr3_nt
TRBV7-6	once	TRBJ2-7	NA	CASSLSGGAYEQYF	TGTGCCAGCAGCTTATCCGGCGGAGCCTACGAGCAGTACTTC
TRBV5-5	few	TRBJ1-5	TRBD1	CASTLDRGDQPQHF	TGTGCCAGCACCCTCGACAGGGGCGATCAGCCCCAGCATTTT
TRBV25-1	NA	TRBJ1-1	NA	CASSERPAGEMNTEAFF	TGTGCCAGCAGTGAACGGCCTGCGGGGGAGATGAACACTGAAGCTTTCTTT
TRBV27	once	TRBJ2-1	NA	CASTRGTGRRGEQFF	TGTGCCAGCACCCGGGGGACGGGGCGCCGGGGGGAGCAGTTCTTC
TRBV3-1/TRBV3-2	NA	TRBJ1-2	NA	CASSQRESAYRPGFYGYTF	TGTGCCAGCAGCCAGCGGGAATCGGCCTACAGACCAGGGTTTTATGGCTACACCTTC
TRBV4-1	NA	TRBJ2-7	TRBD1	CARSRPPGQGAPGEEQYF	TGCGCCCGCAGCCGGCCGCCGGGACAGGGGGCGCCGGGGGAAGAGCAGTACTTC
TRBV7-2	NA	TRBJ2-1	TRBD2	CASSLGAGTSGRAFNEQFF	TGTGCCAGCAGCTTAGGGGCCGGGACTAGCGGGAGGGCCTTTAATGAGCAGTTCTTC
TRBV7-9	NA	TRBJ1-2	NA	CASSSRVRTFYGYTF	TGTGCCAGCAGCTCTCGGGTGCGGACATTTTATGGCTACACCTTC
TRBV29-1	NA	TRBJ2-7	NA	CSVDMSGDEQYF	TGCAGCGTTGATATGTCAGGGGACGAGCAGTACTTC
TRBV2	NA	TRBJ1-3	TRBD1	CASSKQGQTSGNTIYF	TGTGCCAGCAGTAAACAGGGACAGACCTCTGGAAACACCATATATTTT